These 18 T cell receptor beta chains share one sample of origin, sequenced in a study of T cells in Graves' hyperthyroidism and ophthalmopathy. TCR beta CDR3 sequences were amplified from RNA transcripts. HTBI primers were employed in a first-round RT-PCR of the TCR CDR3. From the multiplex PCR reads, TCRdb called clonotypes with MiXCR, one entry per CDR3 protein. The sample yields over 700,000 distinct CDR3 sequences, roughly a third seen once. Source material: blood. These receptor sequences come from a woman aged 40 to 50 with Graves' hyperthyroidism.

Turning to this clonotype: A much larger clone lies one base from this, so it may be a read error. The rearrangement joins TRBV7-6 to TRBJ2-2; TRBD1 matches 7 bases. The CDR3 length is 14 residues. CDR1 SGHVS and CDR2 FNYEAQ come from the germline V gene. Losses at the gene ends were 10 bases for V and 1 base for J; bases not matched to a gene: 6. The CDR3 loop is CANRNRGNTGELFF. The DNA for the CDR3 is TGTGCCAACAGAAACAGGGGGAACACCGGGGAGCTGTTTTTT.

CDR3 region: CASSLDRVSYEQYF. The CDR3 DNA sequence: TGCGCCAGCAGCCTGGACAGGGTCTCCTACGAGCAGTACTTC. The rearrangement links TRBV4-3 to TRBJ2-7, with TRBD1 matching over 8 bases. The germline gives CDR1 LGHNA, CDR2 YSLEER. J gave up 0 bases and V 4 bases, and 2 bases lay outside the gene matches. CDR3 length equals 14 residues.

Regarding this clonotype: The junction departs from the called germline gene at one end, perhaps through a read error. The chain carries TRBV7-2 and TRBJ1-3, with D perhaps matching TRBD1 (5 bases). The CDR3 consists of 13 residues. CDR1 is SGHTA and CDR2 is FQGNSA in the germline V gene. The DNA for the CDR3 is TGTGCCAGCAGCCTCCAGGGTGGAAACACCACATATTTT. As protein: CASSLQGGNTTYF. The whole variable domain, filled in from reference TRBV7-2 and TRBJ1-3, reads GAGVSQSPSNKVTEKGKDVELRCDPISGHTALYWYRQSLGQGLEFLIYFQGNSAPDKSGLPSDRFSAERTGGSVSTLTIQRTQQEDSAVYLCASSLQGGNTTYFGEGSWLTVV.

Concerning this clonotype: A read error may account for a junction end that differs from germline. The chain has TRBV7-2 and TRBJ2-2; 8 nucleotides line up with TRBD2. CDR1 is SGHTA and CDR2 is FQGNSA in the germline V gene. This CDR3 region has 12 residues. DNA for the CDR3: TGTGCCAGCAGCTATAGCGGGATTGAGCAGTTTTTT. It yields the protein CASSYSGIEQFF. The complete variable domain, with remaining parts taken from reference TRBV7-2 and TRBJ2-2, reads GAGVSQSPSNKVTEKGKDVELRCDPISGHTALYWYRQSLGQGLEFLIYFQGNSAPDKSGLPSDRFSAERTGGSVSTLTIQRTQQEDSAVYLCASSYSGIEQFFGEGSRLTVL.

The chain recombines TRBV10-1 with TRBJ2-5; 9 positions agree with TRBD2. The CDR3 extends over 14 amino acids. V lost 7 bases and J lost 3; bases outside the gene matches: 6. CDR1 and CDR2 (germline): WNHNN, SYGVQD (reference sequence). Here the CDR3 reads CASNGLAGKETQYF. The CDR3 DNA sequence: TGCGCCAGCAATGGGCTAGCGGGGAAAGAGACCCAGTACTTC.

This clonotype was detected ten times or more. The chain recombines TRBV10-3 with TRBJ1-3, with D perhaps TRBD1 (5 bases). CDR1 ENHRY and CDR2 SYGVKD come from the germline V gene. V was pared by 5 bases and J by 0 bases, with 11 bases between. The CDR3 has 15 residues. The CDR3 coding sequence is TGTGCCATCAGTATTGACAGAGTCTCTGGAAACACCATATATTTT. Amino acid sequence: CAISIDRVSGNTIYF.

The J gene is TRBJ2-6, the V gene TRBV10-3; a weak D match, TRBD1 (6 bases). The CDR3 is 15 amino acids. V lost 4 bases and J 8 bases, leaving 15 bases between the germline ends. CDR1 is ENHRY and CDR2 is SYGVKD in the germline V gene. The CDR3 bases are TGTGCCATCAGTGCGACTACAGGGTATCCCAACGTCCTGACTTTC. It is translated as CAISATTGYPNVLTF.

In the case of this clonotype: Relative to the germline gene, one junction end is altered; a read error may explain this. The rearrangement uses TRBV10-3 and TRBJ2-2; TRBD2 matches at 9 bases. The germline V gene has CDR1 ENHRY and CDR2 SYGVKD. The CDR3 extends over 17 amino acids. The CDR3: CASSYYAGGPHTGELFF. The CDR3 bases are TGTGCCAGCAGTTACTACGCGGGAGGGCCGCACACCGGGGAGCTGTTTTTT.

V is TRBV15 and J is TRBJ2-5; 9 positions agree with TRBD1. V shed 5 bases and J 4 bases; nucleotides not matched to a gene: 8. Germline V gene data show CDR1 as LNHNV and CDR2 as YYDKDF (reference sequence). CDR3 length: 15 residues. As DNA, the CDR3 is TGTGCCACCAGCCCTGGACAGGGGCAGAGAGAGACCCAGTACTTC. Protein sequence: CATSPGQGQRETQYF.

V is TRBV10-3 and J is TRBJ2-5, with TRBD1 as a possible D gene (5 bases). Germline values: CDR1 ENHRY, CDR2 SYGVKD. The CDR3 totals 14 residues. Trimming shortened V by 6 bases and J by 2 bases, and 13 bases separated the two germline ends. CDR3: CAISIDRTQETQYF. CDR3 bases: TGTGCCATCAGCATCGACAGAACTCAAGAGACCCAGTACTTC.

This clonotype was recorded a few times. This chain joins TRBV5-6 and TRBJ2-7; D may match TRBD1 or TRBD2 (5 bases each). This CDR3 contains 13 residues. With 5 bases removed from V and 3 bases from J, the gap between germline ends came to 12 bases. Germline V CDR1 and CDR2: SGHDT, YYEEEE. The CDR3 nucleotides read TGTGCCAGCAGGCCGTGGGGGAACTACGAGCAGTACTTC. Translated, it gives CASRPWGNYEQYF.

The J gene is TRBJ1-6, the V gene TRBV6-5; D gene ambiguous. The V and J ends lost 0 bases and 7 bases respectively, with 13 bases between them. Germline V gene data show CDR1 as MNHEY and CDR2 as SVGAGI. The length of the CDR3 is 16 residues. CDR3 nucleotides: TGTGCCAGCAGTTACTCGGGTCGGATACCGAATTCACCCCTCCACTTT. It codes for CASSYSGRIPNSPLHF.

At least ten counts were recorded for this clonotype. The chain has TRBV6-1 and TRBJ2-7, with D perhaps TRBD1 (6 bases). From germline, CDR1 is MNHNS and CDR2 SASEGT. The CDR3 runs to 14 residues. The V and J ends lost 2 bases and 6 bases respectively, with 14 bases between them. The CDR3 region has the DNA TGTGCCAGCAGTGAACCAGGGGAAGGGGTCGAGCAGTACTTC. This gives the protein CASSEPGEGVEQYF.

This clonotype was observed at least ten times. The gene calls are TRBV7-9 and TRBJ1-1, with D uncertain. This CDR3 is 14 amino acids long. Trimming took 3 bases from V and 4 from J, leaving 12 bases between them. Germline values: CDR1 SEHNR, CDR2 FQNEAQ (reference sequence). Here the CDR3 reads CASSFLLVATEAFF. CDR3 in DNA: TGTGCCAGCAGCTTTTTATTAGTGGCCACTGAAGCTTTCTTT. Full variable domain (outside the CDR3, taken from reference TRBV7-9 and TRBJ1-1): DTGVSQNPRHKITKRGQNVTFRCDPISEHNRLYWYRQTLGQGPEFLTYFQNEAQLEKSRLLSDRFSAERPKGSFSTLEIQRTEQGDSAMYLCASSFLLVATEAFFGQGTRLTVV.

J is TRBJ2-5 and V is TRBV2, with D possibly TRBD1 on 5 matching bases. Germline values: CDR1 SNHLY, CDR2 FYNNEI. The CDR3 covers 14 residues. Trimming shortened V by 8 bases and J by 1 base, and 14 bases separated the two germline ends. The CDR3 here is CASSLRTLQETQYF. The CDR3 bases are TGTGCCAGCTCACTCCGGACACTCCAAGAGACCCAGTACTTC.

This clonotype was recorded many times. The V gene is TRBV10-3, the J gene TRBJ1-1, with TRBD1 identical over 10 bases. CDR1 and CDR2 from the germline V gene are ENHRY and SYGVKD. Trimming removed 9 bases from V and 3 bases from J; junction bases left unmatched: 13. The CDR3 has 16 residues. The CDR3 nucleotides are TGTGCCATAAAGGACAGGGGGAGCGGGCGGGACACTGAAGCTTTCTTT. Translating it yields CAIKDRGSGRDTEAFF.

The chain joins TRBV10-3 to TRBJ1-2; D remains ambiguous. V lost 2 bases and J 7 bases, leaving 17 bases between the germline ends. The CDR3 runs 15 residues. Looked up from germline, CDR1 is ENHRY and CDR2 is SYGVKD. The CDR3 is CAISEAASGSGGYTF. CDR3 nucleotides: TGTGCCATCAGTGAGGCGGCTAGCGGGAGTGGTGGCTACACCTTC.

The genes are TRBV10-2 and TRBJ2-3, with D possibly matching TRBD1 (6 bases). The CDR3 contains 17 residues. Trimming pared 4 bases from V and 7 bases from J, leaving 24 bases between. Looked up from germline, CDR1 is WSHSY and CDR2 is SAAADI. The DNA of the CDR3 is TGCGCCAGCAGTGGGGAGATAGGGGGACCACAGCCATATACGCAGTATTTT. Translated, it gives CASSGEIGGPQPYTQYF.